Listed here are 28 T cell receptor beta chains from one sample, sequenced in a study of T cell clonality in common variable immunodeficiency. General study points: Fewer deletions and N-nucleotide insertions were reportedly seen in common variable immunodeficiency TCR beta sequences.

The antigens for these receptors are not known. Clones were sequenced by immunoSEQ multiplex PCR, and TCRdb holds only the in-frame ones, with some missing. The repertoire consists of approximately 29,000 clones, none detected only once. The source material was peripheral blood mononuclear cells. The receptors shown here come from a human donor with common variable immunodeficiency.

The chain's CDR3 is CASSLVAGSYNEQFF. The sequenced CDR3 bases are TGTGCCAGCAGCTTAGTAGCGGGCTCCTACAATGAG. The chain uses TRBV7-9 and TRBJ2-1, with 7 bases fitting TRBD2. The read comes to an end 3 residues before the CDR3 does, leaving the germline J gene to fill in the end. Trimming took 1 base from V and 0 from J; bases not matched to a gene: 0. The CDR3 loop spans 15 amino acids. Looked up from germline, CDR1 is SEHNR and CDR2 is FQNEAQ (reference sequence).

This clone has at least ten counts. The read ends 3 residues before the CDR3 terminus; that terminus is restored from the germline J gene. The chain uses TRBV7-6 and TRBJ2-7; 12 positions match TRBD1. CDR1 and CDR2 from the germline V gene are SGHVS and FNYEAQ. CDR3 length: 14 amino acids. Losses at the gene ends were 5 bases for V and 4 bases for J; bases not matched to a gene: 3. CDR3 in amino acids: CASSKGQGAYEQYF. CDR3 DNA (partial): TGTGCCAGCAGCAAGGGACAGGGGGCATACGAG.

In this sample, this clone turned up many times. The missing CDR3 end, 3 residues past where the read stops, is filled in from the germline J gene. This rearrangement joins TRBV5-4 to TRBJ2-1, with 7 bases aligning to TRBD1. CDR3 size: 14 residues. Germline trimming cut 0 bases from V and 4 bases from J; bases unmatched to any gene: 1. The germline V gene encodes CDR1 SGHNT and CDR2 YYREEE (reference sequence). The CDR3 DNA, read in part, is TGTGCCAGCAGCTTGGTGACAGGGTACAATGAG. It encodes CASSLVTGYNE. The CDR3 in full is CASSLVTGYNEQFF. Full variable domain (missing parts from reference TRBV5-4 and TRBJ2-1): ETGVTQSPTHLIKTRGQQVTLRCSSQSGHNTVSWYQQALGQGPQFIFQYYREEENGRGNFPPRFSGLQFPNYSSELNVNALELDDSALYLCASSLVTGYNEQFFGPGTRLTVL.

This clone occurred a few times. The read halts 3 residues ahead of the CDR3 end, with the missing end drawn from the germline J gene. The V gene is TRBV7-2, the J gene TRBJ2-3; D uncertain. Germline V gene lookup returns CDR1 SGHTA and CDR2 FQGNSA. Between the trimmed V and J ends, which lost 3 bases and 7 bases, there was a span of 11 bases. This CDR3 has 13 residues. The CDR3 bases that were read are TGTGCCAGCAGCTTTCCGAGGCTTCATACG. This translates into CASSFPRLHT. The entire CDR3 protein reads CASSFPRLHTQYF.

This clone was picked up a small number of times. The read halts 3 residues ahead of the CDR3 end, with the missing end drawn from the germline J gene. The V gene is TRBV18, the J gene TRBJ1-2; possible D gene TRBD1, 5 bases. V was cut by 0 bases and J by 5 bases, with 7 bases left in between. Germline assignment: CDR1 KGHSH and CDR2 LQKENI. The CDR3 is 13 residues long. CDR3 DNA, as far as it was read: TGTGCCAGCTCACCACCCGACAGTTATGGC. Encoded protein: CASSPPDSYG. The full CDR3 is CASSPPDSYGYTF.

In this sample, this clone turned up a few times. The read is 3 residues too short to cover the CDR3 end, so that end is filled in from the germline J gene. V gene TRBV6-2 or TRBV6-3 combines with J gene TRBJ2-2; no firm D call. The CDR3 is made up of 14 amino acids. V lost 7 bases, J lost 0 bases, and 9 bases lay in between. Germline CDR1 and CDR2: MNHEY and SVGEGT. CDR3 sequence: CASKEQPNTGELFF. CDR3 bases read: TGTGCCAGCAAAGAACAGCCGAACACCGGGGAG.

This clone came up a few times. The CDR3 loop is CASSLVDREDGYTF. The sequenced CDR3 bases are TGTGCCAGCAGCTTAGTCGACAGGGAGGATGGC. The V and J genes are TRBV7-9 and TRBJ1-2; 7 bases line up with TRBD1. The read ends 3 residues before the CDR3 terminus; that terminus is restored from the germline J gene. The CDR3 has 14 amino acids. Germline trimming cut 1 base from V and 6 bases from J; bases unmatched to any gene: 5. CDR1 and CDR2 from the germline V gene are SEHNR and FQNEAQ (reference sequence).

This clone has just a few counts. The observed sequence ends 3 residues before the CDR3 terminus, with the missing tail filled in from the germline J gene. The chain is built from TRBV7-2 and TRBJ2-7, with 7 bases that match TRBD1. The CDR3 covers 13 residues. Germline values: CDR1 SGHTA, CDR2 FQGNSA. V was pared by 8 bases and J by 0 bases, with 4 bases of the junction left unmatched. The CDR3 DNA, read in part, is TGTGCCAGCTTAGGGGGCTACTCCTACGAG. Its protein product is CASLGGYSYE. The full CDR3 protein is CASLGGYSYEQYF.

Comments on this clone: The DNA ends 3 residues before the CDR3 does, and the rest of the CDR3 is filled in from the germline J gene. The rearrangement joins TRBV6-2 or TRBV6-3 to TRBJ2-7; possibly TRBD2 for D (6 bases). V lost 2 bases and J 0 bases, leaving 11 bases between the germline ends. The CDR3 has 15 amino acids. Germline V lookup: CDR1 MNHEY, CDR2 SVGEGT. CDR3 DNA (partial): TGTGCCAGCAGTTACGGGGCGGGGCCCTCCTACGAG. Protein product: CASSYGAGPSYE. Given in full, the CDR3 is CASSYGAGPSYEQYF.

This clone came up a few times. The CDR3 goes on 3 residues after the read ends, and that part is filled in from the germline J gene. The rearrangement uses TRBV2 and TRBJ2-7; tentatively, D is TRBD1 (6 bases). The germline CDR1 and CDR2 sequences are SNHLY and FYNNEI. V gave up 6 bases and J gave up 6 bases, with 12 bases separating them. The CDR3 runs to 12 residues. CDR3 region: CASSIQGSEQYF. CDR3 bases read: TGTGCCAGCAGCATACAGGGTTCCGAG.

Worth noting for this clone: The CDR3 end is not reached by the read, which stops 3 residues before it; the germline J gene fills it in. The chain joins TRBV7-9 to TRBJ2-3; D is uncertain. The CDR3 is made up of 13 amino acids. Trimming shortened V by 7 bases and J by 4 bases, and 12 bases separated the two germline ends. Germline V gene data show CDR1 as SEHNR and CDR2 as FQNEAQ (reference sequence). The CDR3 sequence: CASTHRSADTQYF. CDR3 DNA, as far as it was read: TGTGCCAGCACCCATAGATCGGCAGATACG.

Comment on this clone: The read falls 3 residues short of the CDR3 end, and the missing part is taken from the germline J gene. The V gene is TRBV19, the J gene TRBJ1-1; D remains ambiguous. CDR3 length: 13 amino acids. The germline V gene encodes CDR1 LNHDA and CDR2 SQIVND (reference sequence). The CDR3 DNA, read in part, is TGTGCCAGTAGCAGAGATGCCGTCCGTGGA. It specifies CASSRDAVRG. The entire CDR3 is CASSRDAVRGAFF.

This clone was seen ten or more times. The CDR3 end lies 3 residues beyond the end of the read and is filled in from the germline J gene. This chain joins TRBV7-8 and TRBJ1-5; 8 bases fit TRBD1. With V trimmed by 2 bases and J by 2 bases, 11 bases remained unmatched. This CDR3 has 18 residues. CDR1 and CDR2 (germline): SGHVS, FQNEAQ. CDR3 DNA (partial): TGTGCCAGCAGCTTACTCCAGGGGGCGGCGGTTGGCAATCAGCCC. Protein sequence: CASSLLQGAAVGNQP. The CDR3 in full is CASSLLQGAAVGNQPQHF.

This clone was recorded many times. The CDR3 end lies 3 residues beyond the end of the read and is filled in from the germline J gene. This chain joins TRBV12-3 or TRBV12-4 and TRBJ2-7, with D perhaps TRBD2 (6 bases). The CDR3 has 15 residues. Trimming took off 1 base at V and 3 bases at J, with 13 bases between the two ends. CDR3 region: CASSLGQGLIYEQYF. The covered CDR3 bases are TGTGCCAGCAGTTTAGGGCAGGGACTGATCTACGAG.

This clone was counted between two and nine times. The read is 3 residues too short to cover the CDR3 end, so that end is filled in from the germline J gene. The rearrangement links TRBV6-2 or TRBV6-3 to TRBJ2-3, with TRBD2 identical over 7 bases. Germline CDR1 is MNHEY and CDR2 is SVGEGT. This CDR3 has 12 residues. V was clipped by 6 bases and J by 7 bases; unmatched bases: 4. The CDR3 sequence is CASRSGGNTQYF. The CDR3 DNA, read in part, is TGTGCCAGCAGGTCCGGGGGGAATACG.

The CDR3 reads CAWTAGTGGYETQYF. Partial CDR3 DNA: TGTGCCTGGACAGCCGGGACAGGGGGCTATGAGACC. V and J are TRBV30 and TRBJ2-5, with 12 nucleotides matching TRBD1. The read ends 3 residues early relative to the CDR3; the germline J gene fills the gap. Germline V CDR1 and CDR2: GTSNPN, SVGIG (reference sequence). The CDR3 runs to 15 residues. Trimming cost V 4 bases and J 5 bases; bases outside gene matches: 8.

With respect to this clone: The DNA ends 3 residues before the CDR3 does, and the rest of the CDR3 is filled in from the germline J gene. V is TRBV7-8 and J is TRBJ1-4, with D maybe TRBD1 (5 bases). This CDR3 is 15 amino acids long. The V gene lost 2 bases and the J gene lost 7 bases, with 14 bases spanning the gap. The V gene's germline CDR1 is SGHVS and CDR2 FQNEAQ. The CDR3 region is CASSLLGGGPEKLFF. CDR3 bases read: TGTGCCAGCAGCTTACTCGGCGGGGGTCCTGAAAAA.

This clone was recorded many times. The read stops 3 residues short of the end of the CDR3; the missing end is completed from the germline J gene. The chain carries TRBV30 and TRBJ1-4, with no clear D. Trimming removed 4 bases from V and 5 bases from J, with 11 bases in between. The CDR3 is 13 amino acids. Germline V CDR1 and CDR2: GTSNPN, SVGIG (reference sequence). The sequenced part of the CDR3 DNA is TGTGCCTGGACTGTAGGGTTCAATGAAAAA. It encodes CAWTVGFNEK. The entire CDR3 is CAWTVGFNEKLFF.

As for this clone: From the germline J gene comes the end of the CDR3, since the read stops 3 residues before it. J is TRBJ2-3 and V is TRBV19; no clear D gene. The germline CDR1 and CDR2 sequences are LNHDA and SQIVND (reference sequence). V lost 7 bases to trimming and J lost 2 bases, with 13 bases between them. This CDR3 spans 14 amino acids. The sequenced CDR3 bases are TGTGCCAGTACCAGGCAGTTGGTCACAGATACG. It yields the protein CASTRQLVTDT. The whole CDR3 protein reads CASTRQLVTDTQYF.

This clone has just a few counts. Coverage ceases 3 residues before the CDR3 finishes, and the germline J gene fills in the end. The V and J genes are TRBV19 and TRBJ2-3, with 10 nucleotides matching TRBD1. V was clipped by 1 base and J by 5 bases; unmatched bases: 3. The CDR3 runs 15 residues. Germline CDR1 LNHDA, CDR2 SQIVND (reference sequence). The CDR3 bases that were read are TGTGCCAGTAGTATAGGACAGGGGGCCAAAGATACG. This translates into CASSIGQGAKDT. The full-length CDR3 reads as CASSIGQGAKDTQYF. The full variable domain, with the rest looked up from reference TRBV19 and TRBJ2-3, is DGGITQSPKYLFRKEGQNVTLSCEQNLNHDAMYWYRQDPGQGLRLIYYSQIVNDFQKGDIAEGYSVSREKKESFPLTVTSAQKNPTAFYLCASSIGQGAKDTQYFGPGTRLTVL.

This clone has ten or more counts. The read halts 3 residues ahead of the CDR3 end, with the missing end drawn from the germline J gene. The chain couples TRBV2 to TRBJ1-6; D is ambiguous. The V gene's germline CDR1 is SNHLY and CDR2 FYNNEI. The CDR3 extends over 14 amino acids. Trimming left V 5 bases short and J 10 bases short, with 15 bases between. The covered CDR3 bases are TGTGCCAGCAGTCCGGCGACCCGCGGCTCACCC. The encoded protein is CASSPATRGSP. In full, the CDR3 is CASSPATRGSPLHF. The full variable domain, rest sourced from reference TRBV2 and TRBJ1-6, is EPEVTQTPSHQVTQMGQEVILRCVPISNHLYFYWYRQILGQKVEFLVSFYNNEISEKSEIFDDQFSVERPDGSNFTLKIRSTKLEDSAMYFCASSPATRGSPLHFGNGTRLTVT.

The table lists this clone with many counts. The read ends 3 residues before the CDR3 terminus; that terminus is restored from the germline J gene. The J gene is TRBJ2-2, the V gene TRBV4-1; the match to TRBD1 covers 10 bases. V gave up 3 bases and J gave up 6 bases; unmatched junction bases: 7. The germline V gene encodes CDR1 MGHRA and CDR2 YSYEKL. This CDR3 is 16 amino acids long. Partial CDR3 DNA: TGCGCCAGCAGCCACGGTCCCGGGACAGGGGCCGGGGAG. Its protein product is CASSHGPGTGAGE. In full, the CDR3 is CASSHGPGTGAGELFF.

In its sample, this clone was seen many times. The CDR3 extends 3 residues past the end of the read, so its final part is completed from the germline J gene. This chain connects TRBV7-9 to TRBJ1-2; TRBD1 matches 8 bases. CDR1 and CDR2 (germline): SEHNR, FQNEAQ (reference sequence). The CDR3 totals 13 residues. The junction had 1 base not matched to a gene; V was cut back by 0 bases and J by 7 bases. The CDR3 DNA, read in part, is TGTGCCAGCAGCTTAGCGGACAGGGTTGGC. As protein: CASSLADRVG. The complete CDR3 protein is CASSLADRVGYTF.

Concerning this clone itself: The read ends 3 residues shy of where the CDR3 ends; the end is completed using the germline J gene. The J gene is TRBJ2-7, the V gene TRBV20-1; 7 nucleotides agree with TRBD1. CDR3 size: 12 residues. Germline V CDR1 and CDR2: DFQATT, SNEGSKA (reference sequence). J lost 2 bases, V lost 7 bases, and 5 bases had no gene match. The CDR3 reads CSVPGGAYEQYF. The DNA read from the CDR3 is TGCAGTGTCCCAGGGGGAGCCTACGAG.

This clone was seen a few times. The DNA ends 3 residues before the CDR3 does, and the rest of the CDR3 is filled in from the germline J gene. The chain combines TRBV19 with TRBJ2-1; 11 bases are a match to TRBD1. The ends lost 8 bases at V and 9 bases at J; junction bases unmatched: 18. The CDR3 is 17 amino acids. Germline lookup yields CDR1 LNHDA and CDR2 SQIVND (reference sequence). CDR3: CASSRWGLGQGAFEQFF. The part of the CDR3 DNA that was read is TGTGCCAGTTCCCGTTGGGGGCTCGGACAGGGGGCTTTTGAG.

This CDR3 reads CAWSEAGSFTDTQYF. The sequenced part of the CDR3 DNA is TGTGCCTGGAGTGAAGCGGGGAGCTTCACAGATACG. The chain has TRBV30 and TRBJ2-3; TRBD2 matches at 7 bases. The CDR3 end lies 3 residues beyond the end of the read and is filled in from the germline J gene. This CDR3 has 15 amino acids. Germline CDR1 reads GTSNPN; CDR2 reads SVGIG (reference sequence). The V gene end was trimmed by 1 base and the J gene end by 2 bases; junction bases not matched to a gene: 6.

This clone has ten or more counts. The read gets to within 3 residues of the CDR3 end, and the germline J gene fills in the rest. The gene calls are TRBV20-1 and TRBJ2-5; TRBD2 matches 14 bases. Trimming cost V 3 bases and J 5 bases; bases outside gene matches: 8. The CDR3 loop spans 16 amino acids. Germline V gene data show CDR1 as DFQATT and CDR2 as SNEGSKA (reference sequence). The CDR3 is CSASSTSGGVRETQYF. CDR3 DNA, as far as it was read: TGCAGTGCTAGTTCGACTAGCGGGGGGGTCCGGGAGACC.

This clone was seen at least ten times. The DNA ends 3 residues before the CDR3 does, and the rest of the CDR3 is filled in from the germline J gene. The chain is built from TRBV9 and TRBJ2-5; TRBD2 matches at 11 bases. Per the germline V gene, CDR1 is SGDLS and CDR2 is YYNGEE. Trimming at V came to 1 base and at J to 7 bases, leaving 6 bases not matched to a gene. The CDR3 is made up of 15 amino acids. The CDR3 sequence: CASSVTSGGIGTQYF. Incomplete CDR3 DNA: TGTGCCAGCAGCGTAACTAGCGGGGGCATTGGGACC.